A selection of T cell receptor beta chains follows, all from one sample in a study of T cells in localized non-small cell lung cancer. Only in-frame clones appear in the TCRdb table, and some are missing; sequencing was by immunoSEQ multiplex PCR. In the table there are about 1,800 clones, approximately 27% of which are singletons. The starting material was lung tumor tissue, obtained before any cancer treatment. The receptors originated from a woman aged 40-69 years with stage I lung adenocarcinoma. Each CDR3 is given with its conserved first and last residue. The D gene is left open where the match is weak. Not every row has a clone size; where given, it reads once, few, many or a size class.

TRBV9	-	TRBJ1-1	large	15	TGTGCCAGCAGCGTAAGCAGCGGAGCGAGGACTGAAGCTTTCTTT	CASSVSSGARTEAFF
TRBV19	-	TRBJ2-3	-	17	TGTGCCAGTAGTATTGAGGGGCTGGTGACCTTCACAGATACGCAGTATTTT	CASSIEGLVTFTDTQYF
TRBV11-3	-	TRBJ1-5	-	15	TGTGCCAGCAGCTTAGGGCAGGGGTTTAGTCAGCCCCAGCATTTT	CASSLGQGFSQPQHF
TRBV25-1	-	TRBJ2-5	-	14	TGTGCCAGCAGTGAAACTAGGTGGGGGGAGACCCAGTACTTC	CASSETRWGETQYF
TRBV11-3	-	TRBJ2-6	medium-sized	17	TGTGCCAGCAGCTCCGGGACACTCAGCTCTGGGGCCAACGTCCTGACTTTC	CASSSGTLSSGANVLTF
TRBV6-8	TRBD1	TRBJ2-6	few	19	TGTGCCAGCAGTTACCCGCCGGGACAGGGCCAAAGTGGGGCCAACGTCCTGACTTTC	CASSYPPGQGQSGANVLTF
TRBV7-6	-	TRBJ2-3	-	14	TGTGCCAGCAGCTTACGGCTTTTCACAGATACGCAGTATTTT	CASSLRLFTDTQYF
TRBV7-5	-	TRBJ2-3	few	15	TGTGCCAGCAGCTTACTAGCGGGAGAGGGAGATACGCAGTATTTT	CASSLLAGEGDTQYF
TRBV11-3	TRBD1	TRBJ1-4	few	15	TGTGCCAGCAGCTTAAGGGGGCGAGGAAACGAAAAACTGTTTTTT	CASSLRGRGNEKLFF
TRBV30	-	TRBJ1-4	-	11	TGTGCCTGGAGTTTGGGCGAAAAACTGTTTTTT	CAWSLGEKLFF
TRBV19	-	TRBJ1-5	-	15	TGTGCCAGTAGGAGGGCGACTAGGGGCAATCAGCCCCAGCATTTT	CASRRATRGNQPQHF
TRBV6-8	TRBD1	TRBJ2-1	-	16	TGTGCCAGCAGTCCCCGGGACAGGCCAATTTACAATGAGCAGTTCTTC	CASSPRDRPIYNEQFF
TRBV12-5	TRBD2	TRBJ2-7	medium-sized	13	TGTGCCAGCACCGGACTAGCCGGTTACGAGCAGTACTTC	CASTGLAGYEQYF
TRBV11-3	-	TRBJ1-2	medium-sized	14	TGTGCCAGCAGCCCTATAGGGGGATTCTATGGCTACACCTTC	CASSPIGGFYGYTF
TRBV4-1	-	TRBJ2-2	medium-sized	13	TGCGCCAGCAGCCGGTGGGGCCCCGGGGAGCTGTTTTTT	CASSRWGPGELFF
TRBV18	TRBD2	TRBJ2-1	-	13	TGTGCCAGCTCACCGGCCGGGGGGGGTGAGCAGTTCTTC	CASSPAGGGEQFF
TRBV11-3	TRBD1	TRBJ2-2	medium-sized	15	TGTGCCAGCAGCGCACGGACAGGGTCGACCGGGGAGCTGTTTTTT	CASSARTGSTGELFF
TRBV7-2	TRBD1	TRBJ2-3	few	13	TGTGCCAGCAGCGCAACAGGGGAGGATACGCAGTATTTT	CASSATGEDTQYF
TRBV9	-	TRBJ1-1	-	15	TGTGCCAGCATCGACAGGTTTGTGACGAACACTGAAGCTTTCTTT	CASIDRFVTNTEAFF
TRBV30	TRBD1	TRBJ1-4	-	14	TGTGCCTCCACCGGGGGACAGGGGAATGAAAAACTGTTTTTT	CASTGGQGNEKLFF
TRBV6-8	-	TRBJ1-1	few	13	TGTGCCAGCCAATGGGGCGGGAACACTGAAGCTTTCTTT	CASQWGGNTEAFF
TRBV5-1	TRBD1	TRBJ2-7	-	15	TGCGCCAGCAGCTTGGGTACAGGGGGCTTCTACGAGCAGTACTTC	CASSLGTGGFYEQYF
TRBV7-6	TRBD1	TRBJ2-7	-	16	TGTGCCAGCAGCTTAGCGACAGGGACCGGCTCCTACGAGCAGTACTTC	CASSLATGTGSYEQYF
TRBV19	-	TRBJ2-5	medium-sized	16	TGTGCCAGTAGTATTATTTTCAGGGGAGGCCGGGAGACCCAGTACTTC	CASSIIFRGGRETQYF
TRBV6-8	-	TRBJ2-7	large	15	TGTGCCAGCAGTGATCCTAACTGGGCCTCCTACGAGCAGTACTTC	CASSDPNWASYEQYF
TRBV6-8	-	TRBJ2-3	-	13	TGTGCCAGCAGTTACCGGGACACAGATACGCAGTATTTT	CASSYRDTDTQYF
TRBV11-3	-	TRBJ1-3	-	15	TGTGCCAGCAGCCCCCCAGCCTACTCTGGAAACACCATATATTTT	CASSPPAYSGNTIYF
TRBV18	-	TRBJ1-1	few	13	TGTGCCAGCTCACCAGGGGGGAACACTGAAGCTTTCTTT	CASSPGGNTEAFF
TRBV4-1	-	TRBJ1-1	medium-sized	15	TGCGCCAGCAGCCAAACTTCGACAGCGAACACTGAAGCTTTCTTT	CASSQTSTANTEAFF
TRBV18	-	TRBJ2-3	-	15	TGTGCCAGCTCACCAGAATTTACTAGCACAGATACGCAGTATTTT	CASSPEFTSTDTQYF
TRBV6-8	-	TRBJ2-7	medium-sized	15	TGTGCCAGCAGTGCGTCCTTGGACAGCCCCTACGAGCAGTACTTC	CASSASLDSPYEQYF
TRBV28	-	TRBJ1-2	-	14	TGTGCCAGCAACTTGCCGGGTCATCCCTATGGCTACACCTTC	CASNLPGHPYGYTF
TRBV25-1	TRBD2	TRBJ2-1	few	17	TGTGCCAGCAGTTCCCTACCGGGACTAGCAAAATACAATGAGCAGTTCTTC	CASSSLPGLAKYNEQFF
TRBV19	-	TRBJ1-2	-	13	TGTGCCAGTAGTATCACCGTCCAGGGGGGCTACACCTTC	CASSITVQGGYTF
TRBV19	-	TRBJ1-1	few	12	TGTGCCAGCACGCGAGGGGCCACTGAAGCTTTCTTT	CASTRGATEAFF